Each of the 31 T cell receptor beta chains below was sequenced from the same sample in a study of CD8 T cells in Susac syndrome. When the RNA was reverse transcribed, random hexamers were used with an input of about 0.5 to 1 ug. TCRdb redid the calling of the immunoSEQ multiplex PCR reads with MiXCR, one entry per CDR3 protein. Of about 290,000 distinct CDR3 sequences in the sample, over 75% were seen once. The source material was CD8+ T cells from PBMCs. All receptors derive from a human donor with multiple sclerosis.

The chain joins TRBV5-6 to TRBJ1-2; D remains ambiguous. The germline CDR1 and CDR2 sequences are SGHDT and YYEEEE. The germline V and J ends were trimmed by 4 bases and 4 bases, with 17 bases remaining between them. The CDR3 totals 15 residues. CDR3 bases: TGTGCCAGCAGCCCCAGGTCCGTTTGGGGCTATGGCTACACCTTC. This codes for CASSPRSVWGYGYTF.

The chain has TRBV2 and TRBJ2-1; 12 bases agree with TRBD1. The CDR3 is made up of 17 amino acids. V was pared by 7 bases and J by 5 bases, with 12 bases of the junction left unmatched. Germline V gene lookup returns CDR1 SNHLY and CDR2 FYNNEI. CDR3 DNA sequence: TGTGCCAGCACCTATTCCCGGGACAGGGGGCCTAACAATGAGCAGTTCTTC. Its translation is CASTYSRDRGPNNEQFF.

V and J are TRBV15 and TRBJ2-3; D gene unclear. This CDR3 contains 13 residues. CDR1 and CDR2 from the germline V gene are LNHNV and YYDKDF (reference sequence). V lost 0 bases and J lost 4, with 5 bases in between. Here the CDR3 DNA reads TGTGCCACCAGCAGAGACCGGCCAGATACGCAGTATTTT. Translation: CATSRDRPDTQYF.

The genes are TRBV25-1 and TRBJ2-5; no clear D gene. This CDR3 is built from 10 residues. With 8 bases removed from V and 5 bases from J, the gap between germline ends came to 6 bases. Looked up from germline, CDR1 is MGHDK and CDR2 is SYGVNS. The CDR3 protein is CASLGETQYF. The DNA for the CDR3 is TGTGCCAGCCTGGGGGAGACCCAGTACTTC.

The genes are TRBV15 and TRBJ1-2; 7 bases agree with TRBD1. The V gene end was trimmed by 5 bases and the J gene end by 4 bases; junction bases not matched to a gene: 4. The germline V gene encodes CDR1 LNHNV and CDR2 YYDKDF (reference sequence). The CDR3 runs to 13 residues. In DNA, the CDR3 is TGTGCCACCAGCCCCCGGGACAGCTATGGCTACACCTTC. It is translated as CATSPRDSYGYTF. The full variable domain, rest sourced from reference TRBV15 and TRBJ1-2, is DAMVIQNPRYQVTQFGKPVTLSCSQTLNHNVMYWYQQKSSQAPKLLFHYYDKDFNNEADTPDNFQSRRPNTSFCFLDIRSPGLGDTAMYLCATSPRDSYGYTFGSGTRLTVV.

The V call is TRBV12-3 or TRBV12-4, the J call TRBJ2-3, with TRBD1 matching over 8 bases. V dropped 7 bases and J dropped 5; count of bases not matched to a gene: 8. The CDR3 spans 14 residues. CDR3 coding DNA: TGTGCCAGCACCACGGACAGGGAAGAAGATACGCAGTATTTT. Translating gives CASTTDREEDTQYF.

The rearrangement links TRBV24-1 to TRBJ2-1; D might be TRBD2 (6 bases). The CDR3 loop spans 12 amino acids. With 3 bases removed from V and 12 bases from J, the gap between germline ends came to 11 bases. The germline V gene has CDR1 KGHDR and CDR2 SFDVKD. CDR3 in amino acids: CATSDGGYWQFF. CDR3 coding DNA: TGTGCCACCAGTGATGGGGGGTACTGGCAGTTCTTC.

The rearrangement uses TRBV20-1 and TRBJ2-1; the D is unclear. V shed 5 bases and J shed 0 bases, with 14 bases lying between them. The CDR3 length is 15 residues. The germline CDR1 and CDR2 sequences are DFQATT and SNEGSKA (reference sequence). CDR3 DNA sequence: TGCAGTGCTGTGGACCCCAGAAGCTCCTACAATGAGCAGTTCTTC. Translating gives CSAVDPRSSYNEQFF.

This chain links TRBV7-9 with TRBJ1-5, with no clear D. V lost 1 base and J 5 bases, leaving 6 bases between the germline ends. Germline loops: CDR1 SEHNR, CDR2 FQNEAQ (reference sequence). This CDR3 spans 13 amino acids. For the CDR3, the DNA is TGTGCCAGCAGCTTAGAGGTTGATCAGCCCCAGCATTTT. Translated, it gives CASSLEVDQPQHF.

As to this clonotype: The junction departs from the called germline gene at one end, perhaps through a read error. J is TRBJ2-5 and V is TRBV6-2 or TRBV6-3; D is ambiguous. The CDR3 is made up of 11 amino acids. Germline V lookup: CDR1 MNHEY, CDR2 SVGEGT. In DNA, the CDR3 is TGTGCCAGCAGTTACTCTGGACGGCAGGACTTC. This sequence encodes CASSYSGRQDF.

V and J are TRBV5-1 and TRBJ2-4; 12 nucleotides agree with TRBD1. The CDR3 contains 18 residues. The junction had 11 bases not matched to a gene; V was cut back by 4 bases and J by 3 bases. CDR1 is SGHRS, CDR2 YFSETQ, per germline. The DNA for the CDR3 is TGCGCCAGCAGCGCAACCGGGACAGGGGGCTTCGGCAAAAACATTCAGTACTTC. Protein product: CASSATGTGGFGKNIQYF. Full variable domain (outside the CDR3, taken from reference TRBV5-1 and TRBJ2-4): KAGVTQTPRYLIKTRGQQVTLSCSPISGHRSVSWYQQTPGQGLQFLFEYFSETQRNKGNFPGRFSGRQFSNSRSEMNVSTLELGDSALYLCASSATGTGGFGKNIQYFGAGTRLSVL.

The chain recombines TRBV4-2 with TRBJ1-4; no clear D. This CDR3 is 13 amino acids long. In germline, CDR1 is LGHNA, CDR2 YNFKEQ. Deletions cut 4 bases from V and 7 bases from J, with 10 bases between. As DNA, the CDR3 is TGTGCCAGCAGCCCCTACCGGAGTGAAAAACTGTTTTTT. Its translation is CASSPYRSEKLFF.

The V gene is TRBV7-9, the J gene TRBJ2-7; TRBD2 matches 10 bases. This CDR3 has 13 residues. V shed 5 bases and J 6 bases; nucleotides not matched to a gene: 4. CDR1 is SEHNR and CDR2 is FQNEAQ in the germline V gene (reference sequence). The CDR3 DNA is TGTGCCAGCAGCATTAGCGGGAGGCCCGAGCAGTACTTC. Its protein is CASSISGRPEQYF. The whole variable domain, remainder taken from reference TRBV7-9 and TRBJ2-7, is DTGVSQNPRHKITKRGQNVTFRCDPISEHNRLYWYRQTLGQGPEFLTYFQNEAQLEKSRLLSDRFSAERPKGSFSTLEIQRTEQGDSAMYLCASSISGRPEQYFGPGTRLTVT.

This chain uses TRBV4-1 with TRBJ1-1; no definite D call. Germline V lookup: CDR1 MGHRA, CDR2 YSYEKL. Deletions cut 5 bases from V and 0 bases from J, with 10 bases between. The CDR3 is 14 amino acids. CDR3 amino acids: CASSSREVNTEAFF. CDR3 bases: TGCGCCAGCAGCAGTCGTGAGGTGAACACTGAAGCTTTCTTT.

This chain connects TRBV7-8 to TRBJ2-7, with D possibly matching TRBD1 (5 bases). V was clipped by 5 bases and J by 3 bases, with 17 bases between them. CDR1 SGHVS and CDR2 FQNEAQ come from the germline V gene. This CDR3 has 15 residues. CDR3 protein: CASSLPTGQSYEQYF. The DNA for the CDR3 is TGTGCCAGCAGCCTTCCCACAGGCCAAAGCTACGAGCAGTACTTC. Full variable domain (outside the CDR3, taken from reference TRBV7-8 and TRBJ2-7): GAGVSQSPRYKVAKRGQDVALRCDPISGHVSLFWYQQALGQGPEFLTYFQNEAQLDKSGLPSDRFFAERPEGSVSTLKIQRTQQEDSAVYLCASSLPTGQSYEQYFGPGTRLTVT.

The rearrangement uses TRBV29-1 and TRBJ2-7; 10 positions agree with TRBD2. Germline V gene sequence: CDR1 SQVTM, CDR2 ANQGSEA. J lost 0 bases, V lost 1 base, and 3 bases had no gene match. The CDR3 is 15 amino acids. The CDR3 DNA follows: TGCAGCGTTGAAGGGGCTAGCGGGGGCTCCTACGAGCAGTACTTC. This sequence encodes CSVEGASGGSYEQYF.

The sample holds a few counts of this clonotype. The rearrangement uses TRBV30 and TRBJ2-7; D gene uncertain. Deletions cut 0 bases from V and 4 bases from J, with 7 bases between. CDR3 length: 12 residues. In germline, CDR1 is GTSNPN, CDR2 SVGIG (reference sequence). In DNA, the CDR3 is TGTGCCTGGAGTGTACGGCCTTACGAGCAGTACTTC. This encodes CAWSVRPYEQYF.

The chain links TRBV6-5 to TRBJ2-2, with TRBD2 matching over 12 bases. Trimming cost V 0 bases and J 5 bases; bases outside gene matches: 1. The V gene's germline CDR1 is MNHEY and CDR2 SVGAGI. The CDR3 is 16 amino acids. CDR3 loop: CASSYSLAGGTGELFF. The CDR3 DNA reads TGTGCCAGCAGTTACTCTCTAGCGGGAGGGACCGGGGAGCTGTTTTTT.

The gene calls are TRBV6-2 or TRBV6-3 and TRBJ2-7; D is tentatively TRBD1 or TRBD2 (5 bases each). Germline values: CDR1 MNHEY, CDR2 SVGEGT. CDR3 length equals 14 residues. Trimming removed 9 bases at V and 7 bases at J, with 22 bases between. CDR3 in DNA: TGTGCCAGTAGTGTTCTGGACACCAGGGAGGAGCAGTACTTC. Encoded protein: CASSVLDTREEQYF.

The rearrangement uses TRBV28 and TRBJ2-5, with D possibly being TRBD2 (6 bases). Trimming shortened V by 8 bases and J by 6 bases, and 22 bases separated the two germline ends. Per the germline V gene, CDR1 is MDHEN and CDR2 is SYDVKM. There are 15 residues in the CDR3. CDR3 region: CASWPGALAPKTQYF. Written as DNA, the CDR3 is TGTGCCAGCTGGCCCGGGGCACTAGCCCCTAAGACCCAGTACTTC.

The gene calls are TRBV19 and TRBJ2-5, with TRBD2 as a possible D gene (5 bases). The CDR3 contains 14 residues. V was clipped by 6 bases and J by 3 bases, with 14 bases between them. Germline CDR1 reads LNHDA; CDR2 reads SQIVND (reference sequence). In nucleotides, the CDR3 is TGTGCCAGTAGGAGGACTCTGACAAAAGAGACCCAGTACTTC. Its protein product is CASRRTLTKETQYF.

The chain carries TRBV27 and TRBJ2-7; tentatively, D is TRBD1 (5 bases). CDR1 is MNHEY, CDR2 SMNVEV, per germline (reference sequence). V dropped 5 bases and J dropped 2 bases, with 13 bases sitting between them. The CDR3 spans 14 residues. The CDR3 spells CASSVTQGAYEQYF. The CDR3 coding sequence is TGTGCCAGCAGTGTAACCCAGGGCGCCTACGAGCAGTACTTC.

The V call is TRBV9, the J call TRBJ2-7, with TRBD2 matching over 7 bases. After removal of 4 bases from V and 0 bases from J, the junction contained 7 bases not matched to a gene. The CDR3 loop spans 15 amino acids. The germline V gene has CDR1 SGDLS and CDR2 YYNGEE. The CDR3 reads CASSSTSTHSYEQYF. For the CDR3, the DNA is TGTGCCAGCAGCTCGACTAGCACCCACTCCTACGAGCAGTACTTC.

The chain links TRBV2 to TRBJ2-5; D tentatively reads TRBD1 or TRBD2 (5 bases each). The CDR3 consists of 12 residues. Germline-derived CDR1 and CDR2 are SNHLY and FYNNEI. V lost 7 bases to trimming and J lost 13 bases, with 19 bases between them. The CDR3 sequence: CASTGPAGPVYF. The CDR3 nucleotides are TGTGCCAGCACGGGACCCGCCGGACCCGTGTACTTC.

The J gene is TRBJ1-2, the V gene TRBV7-2; no reliable D call. The V and J ends lost 7 bases and 0 bases respectively, with 9 bases between them. Germline assignment: CDR1 SGHTA and CDR2 FQGNSA. This CDR3 comprises 13 residues. CDR3 coding DNA: TGTGCCAGCAACGTAGACACTAACTATGGCTACACCTTC. Translated: CASNVDTNYGYTF.

The CDR3 nucleotides are TGTGCCAGCAGCGCATACGGGTCACTAGCGGGGGGGCGAGAGACCCAGTACTTC. Translating gives CASSAYGSLAGGRETQYF. The J gene is TRBJ2-5, the V gene TRBV9, with 13 bases matching TRBD2. CDR3 length: 18 amino acids. The J segment lost 4 bases and the V segment lost 3 bases, leaving 12 bases of the junction unmatched. Germline V gene data show CDR1 as SGDLS and CDR2 as YYNGEE. Combining the CDR3 with reference TRBV9 and TRBJ2-5 gives the whole variable domain DSGVTQTPKHLITATGQRVTLRCSPRSGDLSVYWYQQSLDQGLQFLIQYYNGEERAKGNILERFSAQQFPDLHSELNLSSLELGDSALYFCASSAYGSLAGGRETQYFGPGTRLLVL.

The chain has TRBV6-5 and TRBJ2-3, with D possibly matching TRBD2 (6 bases). V was cut by 0 bases and J by 2 bases, with 9 bases left in between. This CDR3 has 15 residues. CDR1 is MNHEY, CDR2 SVGAGI, per germline. The CDR3, as DNA: TGTGCCAGCAGTTACTCCATAGCGGACACAGATACGCAGTATTTT. Protein sequence: CASSYSIADTDTQYF.

This chain links TRBV7-9 with TRBJ2-5; D is unresolved. CDR1 SEHNR and CDR2 FQNEAQ come from the germline V gene (reference sequence). The V gene lost 4 bases and the J gene lost 2 bases, with 5 bases spanning the gap. CDR3 length: 12 residues. The CDR3 sequence: CASSSVQETQYF. The CDR3 region has the DNA TGTGCCAGCAGCTCCGTTCAAGAGACCCAGTACTTC.

The V and J genes are TRBV6-5 and TRBJ2-1; D is uncertain. Between the trimmed V and J ends, which lost 4 bases and 1 base, there was a span of 14 bases. This CDR3 has 16 residues. CDR1 is MNHEY, CDR2 SVGAGI, per germline. The CDR3 protein is CASSFSLGLSYNEQFF. The CDR3 coding sequence is TGTGCCAGCAGTTTCTCATTGGGGTTGTCCTACAATGAGCAGTTCTTC.

The chain joins TRBV7-9 to TRBJ2-2; 9 bases agree with TRBD2. V was clipped by 5 bases and J by 1 base; unmatched bases: 2. Per germline, CDR1 SEHNR and CDR2 FQNEAQ (reference sequence). The CDR3 is 15 amino acids. DNA of the CDR3: TGTGCCAGCAGCCATAGCGGGAGGAACACCGGGGAGCTGTTTTTT. Residues: CASSHSGRNTGELFF.

The chain couples TRBV19 to TRBJ1-2, with 10 bases fitting TRBD1. Germline CDR1 and CDR2: LNHDA and SQIVND (reference sequence). Losses at the gene ends were 7 bases for V and 2 bases for J; bases not matched to a gene: 4. The length of the CDR3 is 14 residues. The CDR3: CASTPGQGNYGYTF. Written as DNA, the CDR3 is TGTGCCAGTACCCCGGGACAGGGGAACTATGGCTACACCTTC.